This T cell receptor beta chain was sequenced for a study of Ad26.COV2.S vaccination and SARS-CoV-2 variants. The wider study: Ad26.COV2.S given intramuscularly, once or twice 56 days apart.

The CDR3 sequence is 14 residues long. Trimming left V 5 bases short and J 3 bases short, with 14 bases between. Germline CDR1 SGHTA, CDR2 FQGNSA. Only in-frame clones appear in the TCRdb table, and some are missing; sequencing was by immunoSEQ multiplex PCR. The data show about 320,000 clones, with about 86% seen just once and 1.9% held by the top ten. Indicated treatment: 19 received Ad26.COV2.S at low or high dose, single or two shots; a few received placebo; per-sample allocation not given. Collection of samples fell on day 63 after the first vaccine or placebo injection. The administered vaccine (an Ad26 vector) expressed Wuhan-strain SARS-CoV-2 spike.

Specimen: peripheral blood, collected in a trial of Ad26.COV2.S vaccine versus placebo. The rearrangement links TRBV7-2 to TRBJ2-7, with D perhaps TRBD2 (6 bases). The TCR was taken from a person aged 18-65 years who received the Ad26.COV2.S COVID-19 vaccine or a placebo. The CDR3 sequence is CASSQPGTDYEQYF. The CDR3 DNA follows: TGTGCCAGCAGCCAGCCCGGGACTGACTACGAGCAGTACTTC.